Described below is a single T cell receptor (beta chain) sequence and its context. What it recognizes is unknown. Looked up from germline, CDR1 is MNHEY and CDR2 is SMNVEV (reference sequence). This CDR3 is 15 amino acids long. V shed 2 bases and J 10 bases; nucleotides not matched to a gene: 8. Participants had chemo-refractory metastatic non-small-cell lung cancer and were treated with focal radiation plus ipilimumab CTLA-4 blockade. Profiling relied on immunoSEQ multiplex PCR, and the TCRdb table lists in-frame clones only, not all of them. The sample includes under 35,000 clones, about 70% of them seen just once. The record originates from a study of radiotherapy plus CTLA-4 blockade in lung cancer. Study overall: Around 18% of patients responded objectively, and roughly 34% achieved disease control.

Study observations and caveats: TCR clones of tumor origin grew in blood after radiotherapy plus ipilimumab. Per reports, early blood T cell clone dynamics, plus interferon-beta, forecast response most strongly.

V and J are TRBV27 and TRBJ1-6, with TRBD1 matching over 7 bases. This receptor was obtained from a human donor with non-small cell lung cancer whose response to radiotherapy plus ipilimumab could not be evaluated. Sequencing used peripheral blood, obtained from a patient treated with radiotherapy plus ipilimumab. CDR3 nucleotide sequence: TGTGCCAGCAGTTTAAGCAAGGGGGCCCGGTCACCCCTCCACTTT. Translating it yields CASSLSKGARSPLHF.